This TCR beta chain was sequenced in a study of shared clonotypes between healthy human individuals. The donor cohort consisted entirely of Caucasian adults residing in Nashville, Tennessee. Study results and caveats: Relative to clonotypes present in all four donors, those not shared had lower generation probabilities.

This CDR3 is built from 14 residues. The germline gives CDR1 SGHRS, CDR2 YFSETQ. V lost 4 bases and J lost 4; bases outside the gene matches: 4. Concerning this clone: Its antigen remains unidentified. The sample carries other DNA sequences with the same CDR3.

Per the original methods: Junction-only sequences without quality scores came from ImmunoSEQ, so filtering differed. Only in-frame clones appear in the TCRdb table, and some are missing; sequencing was by immunoSEQ multiplex PCR. V and J calls and clone size are given by that table; D and trimming were obtained from the DNA. Of millions of clones in the sample, roughly 92% were seen once. Source material: naive CD4+ T cells sorted from blood. Subset indicated: CD45RA+ positively selected. This receptor was taken from a man younger than 35 in good health. The chain couples TRBV5-1 to TRBJ1-5; the match to TRBD1 covers 8 bases. The CDR3 region is CASSTGTGNQPQHF. The CDR3 DNA reads TGCGCCAGCAGCACCGGGACAGGAAATCAGCCCCAGCATTTT.